This T cell receptor (beta chain) was profiled in a study of blood T cell repertoires in COVID-19. On the study more broadly: COVID-19 samples collected from the United States, Italy and Spain covered acute and convalescent phases. PBMCs, B-cell-depleted T cells, or T cells provided the cDNA or gDNA that made up the material.

CDR3 length equals 14 residues. The V gene lost 3 bases and the J gene lost 2 bases, with 10 bases spanning the gap. Germline V CDR1 and CDR2: SEHNR, FQNEAQ (reference sequence). Authors' processing steps: Amplification of reference gene primers was used by the study to estimate nucleated cell counts. Data came from immunoSEQ multiplex PCR; TCRdb stores just in-frame clones and leaves some out. V and J calls and clone size follow that table, whereas D and trimming were derived from the DNA. The data contain 90,000 or so clones, roughly 86% of them singletons. In its sample, this clone was seen once. The specimen was peripheral blood. The receptor was derived from a human donor in a cohort sampled during active COVID-19. V is TRBV7-9 and J is TRBJ1-2; maybe TRBD1 (5 bases). CDR3 nucleotides: TGTGCCAGCAGCTTTGGGAGGGACAACTATGGCTACACCTTC. Amino acids: CASSFGRDNYGYTF.